The next 32 T cell receptor beta chains were all read from a single sample in a study of identical twins. One entry per CDR3 protein results from TCRdb running MiXCR on the 5' RACE reads. The data contain approximately 600,000 distinct CDR3 sequences, about 7% of them singletons. The data were also submitted as part of a second study, on yellow fever vaccine responses in identical twins.

Sequences were obtained from PBMCs. These receptors all come from a woman between 18 and 29 years old in good health.

This clonotype was picked up many times. At one of its ends the junction is not consistent with the germline gene, which may arise from a read error. The chain employs TRBV6-5 and TRBJ1-2; weak D call: TRBD1 (6 bases). The CDR3 spans 14 residues. Germline assignment: CDR1 MNHEY and CDR2 SVGAGI. The CDR3 DNA is TGTGCCAGCAGTGACTCGGTGACAGGCTATGGCTACACCTTC. Its protein product is CASSDSVTGYGYTF.

The rearrangement uses TRBV15 and TRBJ2-1, with D unclear. Trimming took off 0 bases at V and 2 bases at J, with 17 bases between the two ends. The germline V gene has CDR1 LNHNV and CDR2 YYDKDF (reference sequence). The CDR3 contains 18 residues. The CDR3 spells CATSRERRAVGPYNEQFF. CDR3 nucleotide sequence: TGTGCCACCAGCAGAGAAAGACGTGCGGTTGGGCCCTACAATGAGCAGTTCTTC.

This clonotype was observed many times. Written as DNA, the CDR3 is TGCGCCAGCAGTGAATCCGCGGGGGCTCCCTTCTACGAGCAGTACGTC. It yields the protein CASSESAGAPFYEQYV. V usage is TRBV10-2 and J usage is TRBJ2-7, with D maybe TRBD2 (7 bases). Trimming removed 3 bases at V and 3 bases at J, with 18 bases between. From germline, CDR1 is WSHSY and CDR2 SAAADI. The CDR3 runs 16 residues.

V gene TRBV6-1 combines with J gene TRBJ2-1, with D perhaps TRBD2 (6 bases). The CDR3 runs 13 residues. Per germline, CDR1 MNHNS and CDR2 SASEGT. The V and J ends lost 6 bases and 3 bases respectively, with 9 bases between them. This CDR3 reads CASSPDYYNEQFF. The CDR3 DNA sequence: TGTGCCAGCAGCCCGGACTACTACAATGAGCAGTTCTTC.

This clonotype has a count of ten or more. V usage is TRBV20-1 and J usage is TRBJ1-1; D possibly corresponds to TRBD1 (6 bases). The CDR3 runs 12 residues. V shed 6 bases and J shed 2 bases, with 10 bases lying between them. The germline CDR1 and CDR2 sequences are DFQATT and SNEGSKA (reference sequence). The CDR3 region has the DNA TGCAGTGCCCCACAGGGTAACACTGAAGCTTTCTTT. Translated, it gives CSAPQGNTEAFF.

With regard to this clonotype: Possible read error: a much larger clone is one base away. The rearrangement uses TRBV4-2 and TRBJ2-6, with D maybe TRBD1 (5 bases). CDR1 LGHNA and CDR2 YNFKEQ come from the germline V gene. CDR3 length: 15 amino acids. CDR3: CASSQGHTGANVPTF. The DNA of the CDR3 is TGTGCCAGCAGCCAAGGTCATACTGGGGCCAACGTCCCGACTTTC.

There are a few counts of this clonotype. The chain recombines TRBV7-9 with TRBJ2-2; D is ambiguous. Trimming took 8 bases from V and 6 from J, leaving 10 bases between them. Germline-derived CDR1 and CDR2 are SEHNR and FQNEAQ (reference sequence). The CDR3 loop spans 12 amino acids. CDR3 loop: CASLILPGELFF. In DNA, the CDR3 is TGTGCCAGCTTAATCCTCCCCGGGGAGCTGTTTTTT. The full variable domain, its missing parts supplied by reference TRBV7-9 and TRBJ2-2, is DTGVSQNPRHKITKRGQNVTFRCDPISEHNRLYWYRQTLGQGPEFLTYFQNEAQLEKSRLLSDRFSAERPKGSFSTLEIQRTEQGDSAMYLCASLILPGELFFGEGSRLTVL.

This clonotype was seen only a few times. V usage is TRBV7-9 and J usage is TRBJ2-2, with TRBD1 identical over 9 bases. CDR3 length: 16 amino acids. With V trimmed by 5 bases and J by 7 bases, 11 bases remained unmatched. From germline, CDR1 is SEHNR and CDR2 FQNEAQ (reference sequence). CDR3 coding DNA: TGTGCCAGCAGCAGATTAAACAGGGGGCTAATCGGGGAGCTGTTTTTT. It specifies CASSRLNRGLIGELFF.

This clonotype occurred a few times. This rearrangement joins TRBV11-2 to TRBJ2-3, with D possibly matching TRBD2 (6 bases). Trimming stripped 5 bases from V and 1 base from J, with 19 bases between. CDR1 SGHAT and CDR2 FQNNGV come from the germline V gene. The CDR3 contains 17 residues. This CDR3 is CASSLRLAMDRTDTQYF. The CDR3 coding sequence is TGTGCCAGCAGCCTACGGCTAGCGATGGACCGCACAGATACGCAGTATTTT.

This clonotype appeared many times. The chain uses TRBV5-1 and TRBJ2-2; 8 bases are shared with TRBD1. After removal of 2 bases from V and 1 base from J, the junction contained 16 bases not matched to a gene. This CDR3 region has 20 residues. Germline loops: CDR1 SGHRS, CDR2 YFSETQ. CDR3 amino acids: CASSFHRDRTPLLNTGELFF. The CDR3 DNA reads as TGCGCCAGCAGCTTTCACCGGGACAGGACCCCATTATTGAACACCGGGGAGCTGTTTTTT. Drawing the rest from reference TRBV5-1 and TRBJ2-2, the complete variable domain is KAGVTQTPRYLIKTRGQQVTLSCSPISGHRSVSWYQQTPGQGLQFLFEYFSETQRNKGNFPGRFSGRQFSNSRSEMNVSTLELGDSALYLCASSFHRDRTPLLNTGELFFGEGSRLTVL.

The chain has TRBV20-1 and TRBJ2-7; TRBD2 agrees at 14 bases. CDR1 and CDR2 from the germline V gene are DFQATT and SNEGSKA (reference sequence). The CDR3 consists of 17 residues. V lost 6 bases, J lost 4 bases, and 14 bases stayed unmatched. As DNA, the CDR3 is TGCAGTGCCCACCGACTAGCGGGAGGGCCTCAGTGGTACGAGCAGTACTTC. It specifies CSAHRLAGGPQWYEQYF.

This clonotype was seen a few times. The chain uses TRBV7-7 and TRBJ1-3; D is unclear. The CDR3 extends over 16 amino acids. V was clipped by 1 base and J by 0 bases, with 10 bases between them. CDR1 and CDR2 from the germline V gene are SSHAT and FNYEAQ (reference sequence). Written as DNA, the CDR3 is TGTGCCAGCAGCTTAGGGCCGATGAGCTCTGGAAACACCATATATTTT. Amino acids: CASSLGPMSSGNTIYF.

This clonotype was seen repeatedly, ten times or more. The V gene is TRBV12-3 or TRBV12-4, the J gene TRBJ1-1; no clear D gene. Trimming took 1 base from V and 8 from J, leaving 11 bases between them. This CDR3 has 13 residues. Here the CDR3 DNA reads TGTGCCAGCAGTTTAGGGCAGTACGCCGAAGCTTTCTTT. It specifies CASSLGQYAEAFF.

This clonotype showed up many times. The chain links TRBV7-2 to TRBJ2-2; D gene ambiguous. CDR1 and CDR2 (germline): SGHTA, FQGNSA. The CDR3 loop spans 15 amino acids. V lost 4 bases and J 5 bases, leaving 14 bases between the germline ends. The CDR3 here is CASSSNPQRTGELFF. CDR3 DNA sequence: TGTGCCAGCAGCTCCAATCCACAGAGAACCGGGGAGCTGTTTTTT.

This clonotype was seen more than once but under ten times. CDR3 region: CSARDPITGGNIQYF. In nucleotides, the CDR3 is TGCAGTGCTAGAGATCCAATCACAGGGGGAAACATTCAGTACTTC. The chain is built from TRBV20-1 and TRBJ2-4; 8 bases line up with TRBD1. The CDR3 runs 15 residues. Germline V gene lookup returns CDR1 DFQATT and CDR2 SNEGSKA (reference sequence). V lost 0 bases, J lost 6 bases, and 7 bases stayed unmatched.

There are a few counts of this clonotype. The gene calls are TRBV12-3 or TRBV12-4 and TRBJ1-4; weak D call: TRBD1 (5 bases). This CDR3 contains 12 residues. V gave up 1 base and J gave up 14 bases, with 11 bases separating them. As DNA, the CDR3 is TGTGCCAGCAGTTTAGGGGGGAATCCCCTGTTTTTT. Translating it yields CASSLGGNPLFF.

The chain has TRBV20-1 and TRBJ2-3; TRBD1 might be the D (5 bases). The CDR3 has 13 amino acids. The germline CDR1 and CDR2 sequences are DFQATT and SNEGSKA (reference sequence). With 6 bases removed from V and 4 bases from J, the gap between germline ends came to 14 bases. The CDR3 loop is CSATHAQADTQYF. Here the CDR3 DNA reads TGCAGTGCCACCCACGCACAGGCAGATACGCAGTATTTT.

The chain employs TRBV11-2 and TRBJ2-2, with unresolved D. Germline loops: CDR1 SGHAT, CDR2 FQNNGV. This CDR3 comprises 17 residues. The ends were cut back, 4 bases at V and 0 bases at J, with 15 bases in the middle. The CDR3 DNA reads TGTGCCAGCAGCTATCGACCGGACCAAGCGAACACCGGGGAGCTGTTTTTT. This gives the protein CASSYRPDQANTGELFF.

This clonotype has just a few counts. The chain uses TRBV10-3 and TRBJ2-2; perhaps TRBD2 as D (7 bases). CDR1 is ENHRY and CDR2 is SYGVKD in the germline V gene. Trimming left V 0 bases short and J 7 bases short, with 21 bases between. This CDR3 is built from 18 residues. Here the CDR3 DNA reads TGTGCCATCAGTGAGTCCCCCTTGGAGGGGGGGCAGATCGGGGAGCTGTTTTTT. Residues: CAISESPLEGGQIGELFF.

In its sample, this clonotype was seen many times. The CDR3 region has the DNA TGTGCCAGCAGCTTAGAGTACGGCGGGGGCGCGTGGGATGAGCAGTTCTTC. Amino acids: CASSLEYGGGAWDEQFF. V usage is TRBV7-8 and J usage is TRBJ2-1; D may be TRBD2 (7 bases). V was trimmed by 1 base and J by 8 bases, leaving 21 bases between them. The germline CDR1 and CDR2 sequences are SGHVS and FQNEAQ. The CDR3 sequence is 17 residues long.

In this sample, this clonotype turned up a few times. The chain carries TRBV18 and TRBJ2-1; D ambiguous. CDR3 length: 13 residues. The V and J ends lost 3 bases and 8 bases respectively, with 11 bases between them. Germline values: CDR1 KGHSH, CDR2 LQKENI. The CDR3 loop is CASSPYRGDEQFF. CDR3 coding DNA: TGTGCCAGCTCACCTTACAGAGGCGATGAGCAGTTCTTC.

This clonotype has just a few counts. The chain links TRBV3-1 to TRBJ1-5; unclear D gene. V lost 0 bases and J lost 5, with 11 bases in between. The CDR3 totals 15 residues. The germline V gene has CDR1 LGHDT and CDR2 YNNKEL (reference sequence). CDR3 residues: CASSQDYQPYQPQHF. The CDR3 DNA reads TGTGCCAGCAGCCAAGATTACCAGCCTTATCAGCCCCAGCATTTT.

V and J are TRBV19 and TRBJ1-1; possibly TRBD1 for D (5 bases). V dropped 7 bases and J dropped 4 bases, with 13 bases sitting between them. This CDR3 region has 13 residues. The germline CDR1 and CDR2 sequences are LNHDA and SQIVND (reference sequence). In DNA form, the CDR3 reads TGTGCCAGTAAGGAGGGGACGGTCACTGAAGCTTTCTTT. Its protein product is CASKEGTVTEAFF.

This chain connects TRBV28 to TRBJ1-1; no definite D call. CDR1 is MDHEN, CDR2 SYDVKM, per germline. V was trimmed by 8 bases and J by 5 bases, leaving 9 bases between them. This CDR3 contains 11 residues. The CDR3, as DNA: TGTGCCAGCCGGCTTCGGACTGAAGCTTTCTTT. Amino acid sequence: CASRLRTEAFF.

This clonotype was detected once. Possible read error: a much larger clone is one base away. The rearrangement uses TRBV25-1 and TRBJ2-3; TRBD1 aligns across 9 bases. Per germline, CDR1 MGHDK and CDR2 SYGVNS. With 1 base clipped from V and 3 bases from J, the junction kept 2 bases outside the gene matches. The length of the CDR3 is 15 residues. The CDR3 DNA sequence: TGTGCCAGCAGTGAATGGACAGGGGCGACAGATACGCAGTATTTT. As protein: CASSEWTGATDTQYF.

V is TRBV29-1 and J is TRBJ2-3; D is perhaps TRBD2 (7 bases). Trimming shortened V by 6 bases and J by 8 bases, and 12 bases separated the two germline ends. This CDR3 has 11 amino acids. From germline, CDR1 is SQVTM and CDR2 ANQGSEA. The CDR3 DNA sequence: TGCAGCGTCGTAAGGGGGGGTACGCAGTATTTT. It translates to CSVVRGGTQYF.

In this sample, this clonotype turned up many times. This sequence joins TRBV24-1 and TRBJ2-2; D remains ambiguous. CDR1 is KGHDR and CDR2 is SFDVKD in the germline V gene. The CDR3 length is 12 residues. Trimming took 9 bases from V and 1 from J, leaving 5 bases between them. CDR3 residues: CATGGNTGELFF. The CDR3 DNA sequence: TGTGCCACCGGCGGGAACACCGGGGAGCTGTTTTTT.

The chain's CDR3 is CASSLGQGPLSGNTIYF. The CDR3 DNA sequence: TGCGCCAGCAGCCTCGGACAGGGCCCCCTCTCTGGAAACACCATATATTTT. The J gene is TRBJ1-3, the V gene TRBV5-1, with 8 bases aligning to TRBD1. CDR1 is SGHRS and CDR2 is YFSETQ in the germline V gene. This CDR3 is 17 amino acids long. V lost 4 bases and J lost 0; bases outside the gene matches: 9.

The chain is built from TRBV7-2 and TRBJ1-1; 12 nucleotides match TRBD1. Unmatched junction bases numbered 11, after V lost 8 bases and J lost 1 base. The CDR3 sequence is 17 residues long. Germline CDR1 reads SGHTA; CDR2 reads FQGNSA. The CDR3 nucleotides read TGTGCCAGCTGCAATCCCCGGGACAGGGGGCGGAACACTGAAGCTTTCTTT. This sequence encodes CASCNPRDRGRNTEAFF.

This clonotype has a handful of counts. The chain links TRBV10-3 to TRBJ1-1; no clear D. CDR3 size: 15 residues. CDR1 is ENHRY, CDR2 SYGVKD, per germline. V dropped 0 bases and J dropped 5 bases, with 13 bases sitting between them. The CDR3 bases are TGTGCCATCAGTGAGTCGAACGGGTTGGGGACTGAAGCTTTCTTT. Protein product: CAISESNGLGTEAFF.

This clonotype has a count of ten or more. V and J are TRBV12-3 or TRBV12-4 and TRBJ1-3; D unclear. This CDR3 is 15 amino acids long. Between the trimmed V and J ends, which lost 2 bases and 6 bases, there was a span of 14 bases. CDR3 sequence reads: CASSLWEFGVNTIYF. The DNA for the CDR3 is TGTGCCAGCAGTTTATGGGAGTTCGGGGTAAACACCATATATTTT.

V usage is TRBV12-3 or TRBV12-4 and J usage is TRBJ2-5; 8 bases fit TRBD1. V gave up 6 bases and J gave up 1 base; unmatched junction bases: 4. This CDR3 has 14 residues. The CDR3 DNA sequence: TGTGCCAGCAGCGGCGGGACAGGCCAAGAGACCCAGTACTTC. It encodes CASSGGTGQETQYF.